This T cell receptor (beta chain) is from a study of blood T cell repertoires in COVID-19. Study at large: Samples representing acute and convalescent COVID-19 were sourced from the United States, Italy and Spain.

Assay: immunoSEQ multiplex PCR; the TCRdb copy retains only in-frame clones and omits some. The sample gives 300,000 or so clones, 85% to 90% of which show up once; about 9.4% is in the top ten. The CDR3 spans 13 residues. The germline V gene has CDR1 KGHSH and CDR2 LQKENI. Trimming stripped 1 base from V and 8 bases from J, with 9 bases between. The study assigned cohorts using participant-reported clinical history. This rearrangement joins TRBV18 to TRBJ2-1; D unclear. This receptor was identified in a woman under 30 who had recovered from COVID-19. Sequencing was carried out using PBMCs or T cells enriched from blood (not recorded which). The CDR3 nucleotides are TGTGCCAGCTCACCACGGCAGGCTGATGAGCAGTTCTTC. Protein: CASSPRQADEQFF.